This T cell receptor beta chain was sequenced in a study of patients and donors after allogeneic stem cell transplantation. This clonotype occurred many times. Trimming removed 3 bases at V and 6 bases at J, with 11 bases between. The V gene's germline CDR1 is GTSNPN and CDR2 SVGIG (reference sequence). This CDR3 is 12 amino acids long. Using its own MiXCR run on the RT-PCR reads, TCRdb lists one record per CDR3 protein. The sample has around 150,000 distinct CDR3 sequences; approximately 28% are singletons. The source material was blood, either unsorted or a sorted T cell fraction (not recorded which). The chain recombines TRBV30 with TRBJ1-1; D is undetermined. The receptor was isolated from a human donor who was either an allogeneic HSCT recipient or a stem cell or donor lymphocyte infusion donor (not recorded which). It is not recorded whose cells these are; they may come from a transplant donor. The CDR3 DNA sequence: TGTGCCTGGAGGAGGGAAGAGGCTGAAGCTTTCTTT. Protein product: CAWRREEAEAFF.